Shown below are 5 T cell receptor beta chains from a single sample sequenced in a study of response to subunit inactivated influenza vaccine. TCRdb redid the calling of the RT-PCR reads with MiXCR, one entry per CDR3 protein. The sample has about 570,000 distinct CDR3 sequences, approximately 10% seen once; the top ten hold about 11%. The sample also formed part of further work on T cells expressing NK-cell markers. That report adds: For TCR beta, cDNA was produced by 5'RACE template switching with UMIs.

The sequencing here drew on PBMCs from blood, taken on the day of vaccination. These receptors were obtained from a man aged 50 to 60 who received an inactivated influenza vaccine.

The V and J genes are TRBV16 and TRBJ1-2; tentative D call: TRBD1 (6 bases). This CDR3 is built from 12 residues. The germline V gene has CDR1 KGHSY and CDR2 FQNENV. Trimming took off 2 bases at V and 9 bases at J, with 10 bases between the two ends. CDR3 protein: CASSQNRASYTF. CDR3 DNA sequence: TGTGCCAGCAGCCAAAACAGGGCGAGCTACACCTTC.

In this sample, this clonotype turned up a few times. The chain recombines TRBV27 with TRBJ1-2; 9 nucleotides line up with TRBD1. CDR1 and CDR2 from the germline V gene are MNHEY and SMNVEV (reference sequence). CDR3 length: 15 amino acids. Trimming cost V 5 bases and J 1 base; bases outside gene matches: 5. The CDR3 sequence: CASSTRTGVNYGYTF. CDR3 nucleotide sequence: TGTGCCAGCAGTACTCGGACAGGGGTTAACTATGGCTACACCTTC.

Many counts were recorded for this clonotype. The J gene is TRBJ1-2, the V gene TRBV27; perhaps TRBD1 as D (5 bases). Looked up from germline, CDR1 is MNHEY and CDR2 is SMNVEV (reference sequence). With 6 bases removed from V and 3 bases from J, the gap between germline ends came to 14 bases. The CDR3 runs to 14 residues. The CDR3 here is CASREAGIYYGYTF. DNA of the CDR3: TGTGCCAGCAGAGAAGCAGGGATTTACTATGGCTACACCTTC.

This clonotype was detected only a few times. The chain's CDR3 is CSVEGTSSDTQYF. The CDR3 DNA follows: TGCAGCGTTGAAGGGACTAGTTCAGATACGCAGTATTTT. The chain couples TRBV29-1 to TRBJ2-3, with TRBD2 matching 7 bases. Trimming took 1 base from V and 4 from J; bases not matched to a gene: 2. CDR3 size: 13 residues. CDR1 SQVTM and CDR2 ANQGSEA come from the germline V gene.

In this sample, this clonotype turned up a few times. The gene calls are TRBV4-3 and TRBJ1-2; tentative D call: TRBD1 (6 bases). CDR1 is LGHNA, CDR2 YSLEER, per germline. The CDR3 spans 18 residues. The V gene lost 4 bases and the J gene lost 0 bases, with 21 bases spanning the gap. This CDR3 is CASSLRSDSPEANYGYTF. The CDR3 DNA follows: TGCGCCAGCAGCCTGAGATCGGACAGCCCGGAGGCTAACTATGGCTACACCTTC.